This paragraph reports one T cell receptor (beta chain). These data are taken from a study of T cell repertoires in MIS-A myocarditis. V lost 0 bases to trimming and J lost 5 bases; unmatched junction nucleotides: 8. Germline assignment: CDR1 SGDLS and CDR2 YYNGEE. The CDR3 contains 17 residues. Sequencing used immunoSEQ multiplex PCR; TCRdb keeps in-frame clones, though not all of them. The sample comprises around 7,000 clones, approximately 81% of which are singletons, and 15% to 20% rests with the top ten. The sequencing sample was made of right inferior lung lobe tissue obtained at autopsy. The receptor's source is a young man with fulminant myocarditis from multisystem inflammatory syndrome in adults (MIS-A) after COVID-19. This chain connects TRBV9 to TRBJ2-5, with 12 bases lining up with TRBD2. The CDR3 DNA follows: TGTGCCAGCAGCGTAGTCGGACTAGCGGGGACGGGGGAGACCCAGTACTTC. The encoded protein is CASSVVGLAGTGETQYF.